Listed here are 7 T cell receptor beta chains from one sample, sequenced in a study of T cell responses to AZD1222 COVID-19 vaccine. Sequencing was performed with immunoSEQ multiplex PCR; in TCRdb, only in-frame clones are kept and a portion is missing. The sample records 130,000 to 150,000 clones, about 81% being singletons. This specimen was peripheral blood, taken on day 0 of MenACWY control vaccination. The receptors were gathered from an adult in good health.

A few counts support this clone. The V and J genes are TRBV6-2 or TRBV6-3 and TRBJ1-2; 12 positions agree with TRBD1. This CDR3 is built from 16 residues. From germline, CDR1 is MNHEY and CDR2 SVGEGT. J lost 5 bases, V lost 5 bases, and 9 bases had no gene match. The CDR3 coding sequence is TGTGCCAGCAGTGACCGGGACAGGGGGCGAGAATATGGCTACACCTTC. Translation: CASSDRDRGREYGYTF.

CDR3 nucleotides: TGTGCCAGCAGCTCCCGGGCGGGGGGGTTTCATGAGCAGTTCTTC. Translation gives CASSSRAGGFHEQFF. V gene TRBV11-3 combines with J gene TRBJ2-1; the match to TRBD2 covers 9 bases. This CDR3 contains 15 residues. V trimming: 4 bases; J trimming: 8 bases; junction bases outside the gene matches: 9. CDR1 and CDR2 from the germline V gene are SGHNT and YENEEA.

This clone was detected a few times. The V gene is TRBV28, the J gene TRBJ1-1; D gene unclear. CDR3 size: 12 residues. The germline CDR1 and CDR2 sequences are MDHEN and SYDVKM. Between the trimmed V and J ends, which lost 8 bases and 7 bases, there was a span of 14 bases. This chain's CDR3 is CASLVDYREAFF. DNA of the CDR3: TGTGCCAGCCTTGTCGACTACCGTGAAGCTTTCTTT. Full variable domain (rest looked up from reference TRBV28 and TRBJ1-1): DVKVTQSSRYLVKRTGEKVFLECVQDMDHENMFWYRQDPGLGLRLIYFSYDVKMKEKGDIPEGYSVSREKKERFSLILESASTNQTSMYLCASLVDYREAFFGQGTRLTVV.

This clone appeared a few times. This chain connects TRBV30 to TRBJ2-2; D is undetermined. Germline lookup yields CDR1 GTSNPN and CDR2 SVGIG (reference sequence). V was trimmed by 0 bases and J by 6 bases, leaving 5 bases between them. There are 12 residues in the CDR3. CDR3 DNA: TGTGCCTGGAGTGTATGGGCCGGGGAGCTGTTTTTT. Its protein product is CAWSVWAGELFF.

This chain joins TRBV6-5 and TRBJ1-3; D is undetermined. V was pared by 0 bases and J by 4 bases, with 4 bases between. Germline V CDR1 and CDR2: MNHEY, SVGAGI. The CDR3 is 13 amino acids. CDR3 protein: CASSYSWGNTIYF. In DNA form, the CDR3 reads TGTGCCAGCAGTTACTCGTGGGGAAACACCATATATTTT.

In nucleotides, the CDR3 is TGTGCCAGCAGTGTTGACAGGGGAGGCAATCAGCCCCAGCATTTT. Its translation: CASSVDRGGNQPQHF. The V call is TRBV2, the J call TRBJ1-5, with 8 bases matching TRBD1. CDR1 SNHLY and CDR2 FYNNEI come from the germline V gene. There are 15 residues in the CDR3. V shed 4 bases and J 2 bases; nucleotides not matched to a gene: 4.

V usage is TRBV10-2 and J usage is TRBJ2-5, with 10 positions matching TRBD2. Losses at the gene ends were 6 bases for V and 2 bases for J; bases not matched to a gene: 6. There are 15 residues in the CDR3. Germline V gene sequence: CDR1 WSHSY, CDR2 SAAADI. DNA for the CDR3: TGCGCCAGCAGGAAACTAGCGGGGCCTCAAGAGACCCAGTACTTC. Encoded protein: CASRKLAGPQETQYF.